This T cell receptor beta chain was profiled in a study of somatic reversion in DOCK8 deficiency (dated by TCRdb to the early 2020s). As for the study more broadly: The study compared T cell receptor beta repertoires of DOCK8-deficient patients, DOCK8-revertant patients and healthy volunteers. The study examined how somatic reversion of pathogenic DOCK8 variants changes lymphocyte differentiation and function in DOCK8 deficiency. The DOCK8-deficient patients included in the study had been described in earlier reports.

The library was obtained by multiplex PCR. One-step amplicon PCR with EuroClonality-NGS primers was used to generate TRB libraries from about 90 ng genomic DNA. Sequencing of the TRB amplicons was done on Illumina MiSeq instruments using 2 x 250 bp version 2 chemistry. The authors' analysis ran thus. IMGT/HighV-QUEST was used for primary TRB sequence analysis and V(D)J annotation. Repertoire diversity and composition were evaluated with VDJtools after removing nonfunctional clones and downsampling for comparisons between samples. TCRdb reprocessing: public reads trimmed at Q25 with fastp, clones called with MiXCR, in-frame beta chains kept. For every CDR3 protein sequence, its rows merge into one entry that carries the most common genes and DNA. TCRdb, rather than the study authors, made the V and J calls. The sample yields thousands of distinct CDR3 sequences; 24% were counted once. Of the sample, more than 9% is held by the ten largest clones.

General conclusions and limits of the study: The methods did not specify, sample by sample, whether the source material for each sample was whole blood or PBMCs.

Healthy control blood was obtained from volunteer donors provided by blood services in Australia and France. Genomic DNA for TCR repertoire analysis was isolated either from whole blood samples or from PBMCs. Judged by its sample share, this clonotype qualifies as medium-sized (0.01 to 0.1%). What this receptor recognizes is not known. Per-base qualities were not stored, and no clone one base away is much larger. V is reduced by 3 bases and J by 6 bases, leaving a spacing of 23 bases between them. The CDR3 spans 16 residues, from the cysteine through the phenylalanine. Of the read, only the CDR3 DNA is kept; its 48 bases are in frame from base 1. From a lookup of the germline V gene (reference sequence), CDR1 and CDR2 are DFQATT and SNEGSKA.

This receptor was obtained from a human donor in good health. The sequencing input was peripheral blood. The chain couples TRBV20-1 to TRBJ1-1, with the D segment identity uncertain. In nucleotide form, the sequence is TGCAGTGCTAGTCCCCATACCTTCGCGAGGTTCCCTGAAGCTTTCTTT. It translates to CSASPHTFARFPEAFF.